The source of this T cell receptor (beta chain) is a study of identical twins listed by TCRdb under 2016. In terms of the full investigation: To test whether fetal clonotypes persist, the study used deep sequencing on TCR alpha and beta repertoires from monozygotic twins, unrelated adults of various ages, and cord blood. To rule out contamination, the twin experiments were replicated at different times with different library preparation protocols.

From its cysteine to its phenylalanine, the CDR3 spans 14 amino acids. CDR3 DNA is the only sequence kept; it has 42 bases, read in frame from the first base. At the junction V is shortened by 3 bases and J by 11 bases, with 20 bases in between. Taken from the germline V gene (reference sequence), the CDR1 and CDR2 loops are SGHNT and YYREEE. General findings and caveats noted by the study authors: A weaker excess of twin sharing was found in beta out-of-frame sequences because the signal-to-noise ratio was lowered by fewer shared sequences. Fewer insertions were carried by abundant cord blood beta clonotypes, a similar but weaker trend appeared in young adult naive repertoires, and no such trend appeared in memory repertoires. Compared with coincidental sharing between unrelated individuals, out-of-frame TCR alpha sequences shared between twins showed an excess of sequences with low generation probability. Zero-insertion analyses could be partly confounded by invariant T cells such as MAIT and iNKT, although diverse VJ usage argued against such confounding for most clonotypes. In monozygotic twins, recombination models systematically underestimated out-of-frame TCR alpha sharing, but the models matched the sharing seen between unrelated individuals. Conclusions relied on cross-sectional statistical analysis, since the same donors could not be followed over many years.

Of note for this clonotype: What this receptor recognizes is not known. No much larger clone is present one base from it, and per-base qualities are unavailable.

The library was built by means of 5' RACE. For sequencing, an Illumina HiSeq 2000 was employed. Template switching added a universal primer binding site, and the final cDNA carried a unique molecular identifier that allowed TCR cDNA molecules to be counted accurately. Specific primers in the conserved constant-segment region were used to synthesize first-strand cDNA for TCR alpha and beta chains. Each cDNA library was double barcoded, with a SMART-Mk sample barcode plus Illumina barcodes, to control for contamination. TruSeq adapter sequences, together with Illumina sample barcodes, were added in two successive PCR steps. The Illumina HiSeq platform was used with custom primers to sequence TCR alpha and beta cDNA libraries. The authors' analysis ran thus. Unique molecular identifiers were extracted from raw reads with MiGEC, and CDR3 positions were determined with MiXCR. For each individual, recombination models were inferred using an EM algorithm with the repgenHMM and IGoR tools. The analysis of shared clonotypes was done with the tcR package in R, with sharing normalized by the product of cloneset sizes. Out-of-frame nonproductive sequences were analyzed to study raw recombination free of thymic and clonal selection effects. TCRdb took the public reads, trimmed them with fastp at Q25, ran MiXCR for clone calling and kept in-frame beta chains. Every CDR3 protein is listed once, alongside the most common genes and DNA of its rows. These V and J calls are TCRdb output, not the study's own analysis. For this sample there are 700,000 or so distinct CDR3 sequences; 8.6% appear just once. The ten largest clones represent 0.85% to 1% of the sample.

All donors were healthy Caucasians. The twin cohort comprised three pairs of female monozygotic twins, all aged roughly 18 to 30 years. The RNA used for TCR libraries was isolated from peripheral blood mononuclear cells. These same data were also listed under a study on yellow fever vaccine responses in identical twins. The second paper further reports: According to the authors, in identical twins the way T cells responded to vaccination appeared partly convergent and partly personalized. In identical twins, the study followed T cell clones that responded to the vaccine with precision.

Sequences were obtained from PBMCs. The clonotype was recovered from a woman aged 18 to 35 in good health. The sequence joins TRBV5-4 to TRBJ1-2, with a tentative D gene TRBD1 over 6 matching bases. The CDR3 region reads CASSSRQAPASYTF. The base sequence is TGTGCCAGCAGCTCTCGACAGGCCCCTGCCTCATACACCTTC.